This is a list of T cell receptor beta chains from one sample in a study of shared clonotypes between healthy human individuals. Repertoires were generated with immunoSEQ multiplex PCR, while TCRdb's copy carries only in-frame clones and drops some. The data hold 1.5 million to 1.9 million clones, with roughly 98% observed a single time. Sequencing was done on a sample of naive CD4+ T cells sorted from blood. These receptors came from a young man in good health. Both conserved end residues are part of each CDR3. The D gene is left open where the match is weak. Rows may omit the clone size; those that give it use once, few, many or a size class.

>.|.|TRBJ2-7|TRBV7-8
CASSPSRAGNEQYF
TGTGCCAGCAGCCCATCCAGGGCGGGCAACGAGCAGTACTTC
>.|.|TRBJ1-1|TRBV6-5
CASSPRRGITEAFF
TGTGCCAGCAGTCCCCGGCGGGGGATCACTGAAGCTTTCTTT
>.|TRBD2|TRBJ2-4|TRBV5-1
CASSLDLLAGGLGVLAKNIQYF
TGCGCCAGCAGCTTGGATCTGCTAGCGGGAGGCCTGGGCGTACTAGCCAAAAACATTCAGTACTTC
>.|.|TRBJ2-7|TRBV11-3
CASSSGTAYEQYF
TGTGCCAGCAGCTCCGGGACGGCCTACGAGCAGTACTTC
>.|.|TRBJ2-3|TRBV9
CASSALVLADTQYF
TGTGCCAGCAGCGCCCTCGTTTTAGCAGATACGCAGTATTTT
>.|.|TRBJ1-1|TRBV18
CASSPLSGVGDTEAFF
TGTGCCAGCTCACCACTCTCGGGGGTTGGGGACACTGAAGCTTTCTTT
>.|TRBD2|TRBJ2-1|TRBV7-3
CASSFYSAGGYNEQFF
TGTGCCAGCAGCTTTTATAGTGCGGGAGGGTACAATGAGCAGTTCTTC
>.|.|TRBJ2-5|TRBV20-1
CSAARETQYF
TGCAGTGCTGCTCGGGAGACCCAGTACTTC
>.|.|TRBJ1-1|TRBV28
CASSLALGSAFF
TGTGCCAGCAGTCTGGCTCTCGGATCCGCTTTCTTT
>.|.|TRBJ1-1|TRBV14
CASSQTHLGARSPFF
TGTGCCAGCAGCCAAACCCACCTCGGGGCGCGTTCTCCTTTCTTT
>.|.|TRBJ1-1|TRBV29-1
CSVDFQGRSLF
TGCAGCGTTGATTTTCAAGGCAGGTCTTTATTT
>.|.|TRBJ2-2|TRBV5-4
CASSFGGGDTGELFF
TGTGCCAGCAGCTTCGGCGGGGGCGACACCGGGGAGCTGTTTTTT
>.|.|TRBJ2-7|TRBV18
CASSPGVFENEQYF
TGTGCCAGCTCACCGGGGGTGTTCGAGAACGAGCAGTACTTC
>.|TRBD1|TRBJ2-1|TRBV10-1
CASSSRDRGPNNEQFF
TGCGCCAGCAGCTCCCGGGACAGGGGGCCTAACAATGAGCAGTTCTTC
>.|.|TRBJ2-1|TRBV5-1
CASSWGAGDNNEQFF
TGCGCCAGCAGCTGGGGGGCGGGAGACAACAATGAGCAGTTCTTC
>.|.|TRBJ1-2|TRBV15
CATSRDRWKHYGYTF
TGTGCCACCAGCAGAGATCGATGGAAGCACTATGGCTACACCTTC
>.|.|TRBJ1-2|TRBV6-1
CASSRGPDGYTF
TGTGCCAGTTCTAGGGGTCCGGATGGCTACACCTTC
>.|TRBD1|TRBJ1-4|TRBV6-4
CASSVRQGANEKLFF
TGTGCCAGCAGTGTGCGACAGGGAGCTAATGAAAAACTGTTTTTT
>.|.|TRBJ1-1|TRBV4-3
CASSQNGGTEAFF
TGCGCCAGCAGCCAAAACGGGGGGACTGAAGCTTTCTTT
>.|.|TRBJ2-5|TRBV18
CASSPPVRRAVTLETQYF
TGTGCCAGCTCACCTCCCGTTCGGAGGGCAGTGACTCTAGAGACCCAGTACTTC
>.|.|TRBJ2-3|TRBV5-1
CASNRLGVLATDTQYF
TGCGCCAGCAACCGATTAGGGGTCTTGGCGACAGATACGCAGTATTTT
>.|TRBD1|TRBJ2-2|TRBV19
CASGTANTGELFF
TGTGCCAGCGGGACAGCGAACACCGGGGAGCTGTTTTTT
>.|.|TRBJ2-7|TRBV6-1
CASSEESGTTGYF
TGTGCCAGCAGTGAAGAGTCTGGGACGACTGGGTACTTC
>once|TRBD1|TRBJ2-3|TRBV10-2
CASRADRVADTQYF
TGCGCCAGCAGAGCTGACAGGGTAGCAGATACGCAGTATTTT
>.|.|TRBJ2-3|TRBV29-1
CSVEDRNNVGGTDTQYF
TGCAGCGTTGAAGATCGAAATAATGTGGGGGGCACAGATACGCAGTATTTT
>.|.|TRBJ2-7|TRBV14
CASSQDRVRYEQYF
TGTGCCAGCAGCCAAGACAGGGTACGGTACGAGCAGTACTTC
>.|TRBD2|TRBJ2-1|TRBV28
CASSLLAGGRDEQFF
TGTGCCAGCAGTTTACTAGCGGGAGGACGGGATGAGCAGTTCTTC
>.|TRBD1|TRBJ2-7|TRBV19
CASSPAGQGSSYEQYF
TGTGCCAGTAGTCCCGCGGGACAGGGTAGCTCCTACGAGCAGTACTTC
>.|.|TRBJ2-5|TRBV5-4
CASSWGETQYF
TGTGCCAGCAGCTGGGGAGAGACCCAGTACTTC
>once|.|TRBJ1-1|TRBV20-1
CSASWRTEAFF
TGCAGTGCTAGTTGGCGGACTGAAGCTTTCTTT
>.|.|TRBJ2-7|TRBV7-7
CASSLGQGITYEQYF
TGTGCCAGCAGCTTGGGCCAGGGAATAACCTACGAGCAGTACTTC
>.|TRBD2|TRBJ2-1|TRBV28
CASSPGLAGVMVEQFF
TGTGCCAGCAGTCCAGGACTAGCGGGAGTTATGGTTGAGCAGTTCTTC
>once|TRBD1|TRBJ1-1|TRBV30
CAWSRQGLAEAFF
TGTGCCTGGAGCCGACAGGGTTTGGCTGAAGCTTTCTTT
>once|TRBD1|TRBJ2-2|TRBV9
CASSVTGGLTGELFF
TGTGCCAGCAGCGTCACAGGGGGCCTGACCGGGGAGCTGTTTTTT
>once|TRBD2|TRBJ2-5|TRBV9
CASSVAPGLVVTQYF
TGTGCCAGCAGCGTAGCCCCCGGACTAGTGGTGACCCAGTACTTC
>.|TRBD1|TRBJ2-4|TRBV5-1
CASSFGDRDINIQYF
TGCGCCAGCAGCTTTGGCGACAGGGATATCAACATTCAGTACTTC
>.|.|TRBJ2-7|TRBV29-1
CSVGQMNDLRGQYF
TGCAGCGTGGGGCAGATGAATGACCTACGGGGGCAGTACTTC
>.|TRBD2|TRBJ2-5|TRBV5-6
CASSLVRGREIRETQYF
TGTGCCAGCAGCTTGGTGCGCGGGAGGGAGATTAGAGAGACCCAGTACTTC
>.|.|TRBJ2-1|TRBV5-6
CASSGINRASYNEQFF
TGTGCCAGCAGCGGAATAAACAGGGCCTCCTACAATGAGCAGTTCTTC
>.|.|TRBJ2-5|TRBV9
CASSPRGNGETQYF
TGTGCCAGCAGCCCTCGGGGGAACGGGGAGACCCAGTACTTC
>.|.|TRBJ2-7|TRBV14
CASSQDLSSYEQYF
TGTGCCAGCAGCCAAGATTTGAGCTCCTACGAGCAGTACTTC
>.|.|TRBJ1-1|TRBV5-6
CASSLGVRDTEAFF
TGTGCCAGCAGCTTGGGCGTCAGGGACACTGAAGCTTTCTTT
>few|.|TRBJ2-7|TRBV7-9
CASSLKVEQYF
TGTGCCAGCAGCCTAAAGGTTGAGCAGTACTTC
>.|TRBD2|TRBJ2-1|TRBV9
CASSPRTSSNEQFF
TGTGCCAGCAGCCCGCGGACTAGCAGCAATGAGCAGTTCTTC
>.|.|TRBJ2-7|TRBV28
CASSFLQGTVYEQYF
TGTGCCAGCAGTTTTCTGCAGGGGACGGTTTACGAGCAGTACTTC
>.|.|TRBJ2-6|TRBV19
CASKFRAGQNSGANVLTF
TGTGCCAGTAAATTCCGGGCGGGACAGAACTCTGGGGCCAACGTCCTGACTTTC
>.|.|TRBJ2-7|TRBV9
CASSEGVAVTYEQYF
TGTGCCAGCAGCGAGGGGGTAGCGGTTACCTACGAGCAGTACTTC
>once|.|TRBJ2-2|TRBV18
CASSLLPGRGRTGELFF
TGTGCCAGCTCACTCCTCCCGGGGAGAGGTCGCACCGGGGAGCTGTTTTTT
>once|TRBD2|TRBJ2-1|TRBV30
CAWSETGGHNEQFF
TGTGCCTGGAGTGAGACGGGAGGGCACAATGAGCAGTTCTTC
>.|.|TRBJ1-2|TRBV11-2
CASSSLQGDGYTF
TGTGCCAGCAGCTCCTTACAGGGCGATGGCTACACCTTC